This is a list of T cell receptor beta chains from one sample in a study of T cell responses to AZD1222 COVID-19 vaccine. Only in-frame clones appear in the TCRdb table, and some are missing; sequencing was by immunoSEQ multiplex PCR. The table includes 53,000 or so clones, approximately 84% detected once. The sequencing here drew on peripheral blood, taken on day 0 of AZD1222 vaccination. These receptors came from an adult in good health. Each CDR3 is given without its conserved first and last residue.

V gene	CDR3 length	CDR3 protein
TRBV5-1	15	ASSLAVSGDTYNEQF
TRBV19	12	ASSMVQGGDEQY
TRBV5-6	11	ASSFGGTDTQY
TRBV27	12	ASSLSGGSRGYT
TRBV11-2	11	ASSLSMTGELF
TRBV7-6	13	ASSLTAQGGTGYT
TRBV6-5	11	ASRRGANEKLF
TRBV5-1	13	ASSRLAGVADTQY
TRBV6-5	13	ASSYSDRSNQPQH
TRBV27	11	ASGTTGYNEQF
TRBV11-3	10	ASSLLTHTRY
TRBV11-2	17	ASSFQGLRISSGANVLT
TRBV11-3	11	ASSLIQDTEAF
TRBV2	17	ASSVDFFPTSSGANVLT
TRBV6-1	13	ASSDPARSGNTIY
TRBV11-2	13	ASRPTRGLTGELF
TRBV19	11	ATSAGNNNEQF
TRBV6-5	13	ASSYGGSPTYEQY
TRBV30	14	AWSAHRTGGNTEAF
TRBV10-1	11	ASSESTQETQY
TRBV15	12	ATSATGRNTEAF
TRBV6-2/TRBV6-3	12	ASSRDSSSYEQY
TRBV7-9	11	ASSSLRTDTQY